A selection of T cell receptor beta chains follows, all from one sample in a study of regulatory T cells in long-lasting Graves disease. TCRdb recomputed calls from the multiplex PCR reads with MiXCR, one row per CDR3 protein. Among about 530,000 distinct CDR3 sequences listed, 15% to 20% were seen once. These same data were also listed under a study on T cells in Graves' hyperthyroidism and ophthalmopathy.

The sample here was peripheral blood mononuclear cells (PBMCs), taken at new diagnosis, from a patient treated with antithyroid drugs. These receptors all come from a woman aged 40-60 years with Graves disease. The conserved cysteine and the conserved F or W are not part of the CDR3 here. Each record gives: V gene, J gene, CDR3 protein.

v_gene: TRBV5-4
j_gene: TRBJ1-1
CDR3aa: ASSLGPGTGRDWGAEAF

v_gene: TRBV20-1
j_gene: TRBJ2-7
CDR3aa: SVGDYPREQY

v_gene: TRBV7-9
j_gene: TRBJ2-1
CDR3aa: ASSLVSGDSYNEQF

v_gene: TRBV7-9
j_gene: TRBJ2-3
CDR3aa: ASRLALTDTQY

v_gene: TRBV2
j_gene: TRBJ2-3
CDR3aa: ASGAGGVDTQY

v_gene: TRBV6-2/TRBV6-3
j_gene: TRBJ2-7
CDR3aa: ASTDTTYEQY

v_gene: TRBV20-1
j_gene: TRBJ1-1
CDR3aa: SAITGSGVTEAF

v_gene: TRBV3-1
j_gene: TRBJ2-3
CDR3aa: ASSPLAGGGTDTQY

v_gene: TRBV12-3/TRBV12-4
j_gene: TRBJ2-6
CDR3aa: ASSPRTGTPGANVLT

v_gene: TRBV2
j_gene: TRBJ1-1
CDR3aa: ASSPLAGARTEAF

v_gene: TRBV12-3/TRBV12-4
j_gene: TRBJ2-7
CDR3aa: ASSLGSRYEQY

v_gene: TRBV19
j_gene: TRBJ1-5
CDR3aa: ASSIVSHLNQPQH

v_gene: TRBV10-1
j_gene: TRBJ1-5
CDR3aa: AIPGGDNQPQH

v_gene: TRBV12-3/TRBV12-4
j_gene: TRBJ2-7
CDR3aa: ASSLAGDRAYEQY

v_gene: TRBV12-3/TRBV12-4
j_gene: TRBJ1-3
CDR3aa: ASSWVRRSQGNTIY

v_gene: TRBV6-1
j_gene: TRBJ1-1
CDR3aa: ASSPGPPGGMNTEAF

v_gene: TRBV4-1
j_gene: TRBJ2-3
CDR3aa: ASSQSTGVDTQY

v_gene: TRBV5-4
j_gene: TRBJ1-5
CDR3aa: ASSAGTGRPQH

v_gene: TRBV7-7
j_gene: TRBJ2-2
CDR3aa: ASSLVVGGNTGELF

v_gene: TRBV7-7
j_gene: TRBJ1-2
CDR3aa: ASSPSPGFGYT

v_gene: TRBV12-3/TRBV12-4
j_gene: TRBJ2-1
CDR3aa: ASSLAGDSHNEQF

v_gene: TRBV3-1
j_gene: TRBJ2-7
CDR3aa: ASSQALAHYEQY

v_gene: TRBV20-1
j_gene: TRBJ2-2
CDR3aa: SAFTSNTGELF

v_gene: TRBV12-3/TRBV12-4
j_gene: TRBJ1-2
CDR3aa: ASRETGGANYGYT

v_gene: TRBV6-1
j_gene: TRBJ1-1
CDR3aa: ASSRKEYGSTGAF

v_gene: TRBV12-3/TRBV12-4
j_gene: TRBJ1-2
CDR3aa: ASSFWGYGYT

v_gene: TRBV10-3
j_gene: TRBJ1-1
CDR3aa: AIRTGTLNTEAF

v_gene: TRBV5-1
j_gene: TRBJ2-7
CDR3aa: ASSYSDRGNEQY

v_gene: TRBV3-1
j_gene: TRBJ2-5
CDR3aa: ASSPYGTVKETQY

v_gene: TRBV28
j_gene: TRBJ2-5
CDR3aa: ASSTSGERETQY